This TCR beta chain was observed in a study of neurological immune-mediated disorders. The wider study: The roughly 35 patients with multiple sclerosis comprised about 30 relapsing-remitting cases and 3 secondary progressive cases. Whole-study results and caveats: One related-CDR3 cluster, found by phylogenetic grouping, held repertoires of 18 of 34 multiple sclerosis patients and is a possible signature.

This clonotype was observed at least ten times. Its target is unknown. The study built unsorted libraries from 2 million PBMCs kept at -80 C. The cDNA was synthesized by 5'RACE incorporating 10-nucleotide random UMIs. In TCRdb, the 5' RACE reads were re-called with MiXCR into one record per CDR3 protein. This table has about 60,000 distinct CDR3 sequences, roughly 3.5% appearing once. The specimen sequenced was PBMCs. This TCR was sampled from a woman aged 55-70 years with multiple sclerosis.

CDR3 in DNA: TGCGCCAGCAGCTTGGAAGGACAAGAGACCCAGTACTTC. Its translation: CASSLEGQETQYF. The genes are TRBV5-1 and TRBJ2-5; D is ambiguous. V shed 0 bases and J shed 2 bases, with 5 bases lying between them. Germline V CDR1 and CDR2: SGHRS, YFSETQ. The CDR3 consists of 13 residues.